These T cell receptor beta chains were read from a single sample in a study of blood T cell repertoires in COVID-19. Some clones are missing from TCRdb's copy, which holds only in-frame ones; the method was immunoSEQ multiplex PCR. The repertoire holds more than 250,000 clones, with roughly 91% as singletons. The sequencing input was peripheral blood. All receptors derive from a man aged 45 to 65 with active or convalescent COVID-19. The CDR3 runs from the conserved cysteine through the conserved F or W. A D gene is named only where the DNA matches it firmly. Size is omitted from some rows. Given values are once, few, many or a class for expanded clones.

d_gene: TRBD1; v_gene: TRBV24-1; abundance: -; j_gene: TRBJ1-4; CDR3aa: CATSDPGGAGEKLFF; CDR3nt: TGTGCCACCAGTGATCCAGGGGGCGCTGGGGAAAAACTGTTTTTT
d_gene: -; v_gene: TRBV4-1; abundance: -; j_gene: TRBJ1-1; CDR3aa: CASSFGGPRGAFF; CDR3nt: TGCGCCAGCTCCTTTGGGGGCCCCCGGGGAGCTTTCTTT
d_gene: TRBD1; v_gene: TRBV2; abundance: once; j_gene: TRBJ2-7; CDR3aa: CASSEGETGKQYF; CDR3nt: TGTGCCAGCAGTGAGGGGGAGACAGGGAAGCAGTACTTC
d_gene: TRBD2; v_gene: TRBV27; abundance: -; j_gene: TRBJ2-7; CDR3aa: CASSRSYGTSGYEQYF; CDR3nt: TGTGCCAGCAGCCGAAGCTACGGGACTAGCGGTTACGAGCAGTACTTC
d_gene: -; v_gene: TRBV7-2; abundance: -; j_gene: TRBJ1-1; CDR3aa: CASRRVTEAFF; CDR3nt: TGTGCCAGCAGGAGGGTCACTGAAGCTTTCTTT
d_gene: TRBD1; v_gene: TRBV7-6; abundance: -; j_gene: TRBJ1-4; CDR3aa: CASSFTTGGDEKLFF; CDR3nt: TGTGCCAGCAGTTTTACGACAGGGGGGGATGAAAAACTGTTTTTT
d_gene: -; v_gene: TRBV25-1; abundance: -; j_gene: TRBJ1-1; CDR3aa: CASRDTQTEAFF; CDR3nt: TGTGCCAGCAGGGACACACAAACAGAAGCTTTCTTT
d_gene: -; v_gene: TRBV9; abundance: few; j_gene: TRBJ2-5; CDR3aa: CASSVGLQETQYF; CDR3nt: TGTGCCAGCAGCGTAGGACTTCAAGAGACCCAGTACTTC
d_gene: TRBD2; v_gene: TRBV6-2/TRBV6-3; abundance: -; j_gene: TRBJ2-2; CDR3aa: CASSWGGNTGELFF; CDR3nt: TGTGCCAGCAGTTGGGGGGGAAACACCGGGGAGCTGTTTTTT
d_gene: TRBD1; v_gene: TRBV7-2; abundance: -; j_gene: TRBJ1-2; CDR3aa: CASSLGTRTGEDGYTF; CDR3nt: TGTGCCAGCAGCTTAGGAACTCGGACAGGGGAAGATGGCTACACCTTC
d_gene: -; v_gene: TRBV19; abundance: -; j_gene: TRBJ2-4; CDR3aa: CASRQVRGKAKNIQYF; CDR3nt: TGTGCCAGTCGACAGGTCCGGGGTAAAGCCAAAAACATTCAGTACTTC
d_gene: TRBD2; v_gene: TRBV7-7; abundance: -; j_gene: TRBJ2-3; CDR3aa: CASSVGLAPTDTQYF; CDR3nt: TGTGCTAGCAGCGTCGGACTAGCTCCCACAGATACGCAGTATTTT
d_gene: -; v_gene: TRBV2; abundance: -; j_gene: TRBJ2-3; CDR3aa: CASSEARQGTDTQYF; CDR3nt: TGTGCCAGCAGTGAGGCCCGACAAGGAACAGATACGCAGTATTTT
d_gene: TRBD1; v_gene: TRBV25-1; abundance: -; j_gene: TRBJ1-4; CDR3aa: CASRAGQGAKQNEKLFF; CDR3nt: TGTGCCAGCAGGGCGGGACAGGGGGCGAAACAGAATGAAAAACTGTTTTTT
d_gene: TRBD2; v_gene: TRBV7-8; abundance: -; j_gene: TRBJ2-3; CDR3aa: CASSSPTSLAGGTDTQYF; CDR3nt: TGTGCCAGCAGCTCCCCGACATCCTTAGCGGGGGGGACAGATACGCAGTATTTT
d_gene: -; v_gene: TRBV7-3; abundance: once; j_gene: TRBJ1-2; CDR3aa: CASSLTNGDNSAGYTF; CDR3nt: TGTGCCAGCAGCTTAACGAATGGGGACAACTCTGCTGGCTACACCTTC
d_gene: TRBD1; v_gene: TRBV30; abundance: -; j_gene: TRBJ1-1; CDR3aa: CAWSGGQVNTEAFF; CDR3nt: TGTGCCTGGAGTGGGGGACAGGTGAACACTGAAGCTTTCTTT
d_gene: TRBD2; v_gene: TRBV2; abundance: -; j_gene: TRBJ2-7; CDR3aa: CASSGLAGYYEQYF; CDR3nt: TGTGCCAGCAGTGGACTAGCGGGGTACTACGAGCAGTACTTC
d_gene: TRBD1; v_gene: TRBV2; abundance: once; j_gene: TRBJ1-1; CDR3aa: CASKITGGTTEAFF; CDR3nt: TGTGCCAGCAAGATTACAGGGGGGACCACTGAAGCTTTCTTT
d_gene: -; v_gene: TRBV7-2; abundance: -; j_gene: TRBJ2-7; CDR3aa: CASSLGLHYEQYF; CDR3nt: TGTGCCAGCAGCTTAGGGTTACACTACGAGCAGTACTTC
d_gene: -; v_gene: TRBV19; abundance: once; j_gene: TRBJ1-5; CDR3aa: CASSPAEGVDNQPQHF; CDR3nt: TGTGCCAGTAGTCCCGCTGAAGGGGTTGACAATCAGCCCCAGCATTTT
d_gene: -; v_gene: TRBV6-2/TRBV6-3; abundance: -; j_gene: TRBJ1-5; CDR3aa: CASSRQGGGNQPQHF; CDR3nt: TGTGCCAGCAGCCGTCAGGGCGGGGGCAATCAGCCCCAGCATTTT
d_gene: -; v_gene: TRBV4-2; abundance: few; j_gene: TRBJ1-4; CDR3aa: CASSQGQTAEKLFF; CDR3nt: TGTGCCAGCAGCCAAGGACAAACGGCAGAAAAACTGTTTTTT
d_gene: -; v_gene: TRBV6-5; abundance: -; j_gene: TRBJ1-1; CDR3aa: CASSYLQGRAFF; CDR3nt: TGTGCCAGCAGTTACCTGCAGGGAAGAGCTTTCTTT
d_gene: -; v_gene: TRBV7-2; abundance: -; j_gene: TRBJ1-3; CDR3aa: CASSLVPGTGNTIYF; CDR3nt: TGTGCCAGCAGCTTAGTTCCAGGGACTGGAAACACCATATATTTT
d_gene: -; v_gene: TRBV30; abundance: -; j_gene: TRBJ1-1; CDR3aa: CAWSVLRGPEAFF; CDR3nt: TGTGCCTGGAGTGTACTCAGGGGACCTGAAGCTTTCTTT
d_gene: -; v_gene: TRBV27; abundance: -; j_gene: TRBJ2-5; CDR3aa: CASSPKSGQETQYF; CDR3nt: TGTGCCAGCAGTCCTAAATCGGGACAAGAGACCCAGTACTTC
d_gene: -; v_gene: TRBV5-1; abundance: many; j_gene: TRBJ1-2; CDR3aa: CASSLADNSNYGYTF; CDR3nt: TGCGCCAGCAGCTTGGCCGACAACTCTAACTATGGCTACACCTTC
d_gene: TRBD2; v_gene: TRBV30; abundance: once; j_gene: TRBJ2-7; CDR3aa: CAWRGGQYEQYF; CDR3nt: TGTGCCTGGAGGGGAGGGCAGTACGAGCAGTACTTC
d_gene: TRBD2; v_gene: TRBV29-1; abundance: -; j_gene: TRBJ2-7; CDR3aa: CSVEDRFGGDSYEQYF; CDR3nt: TGCAGCGTTGAAGATCGATTTGGGGGGGACTCTTACGAGCAGTACTTC
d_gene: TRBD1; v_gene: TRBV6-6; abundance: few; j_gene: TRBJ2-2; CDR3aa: CASSRQGATGELFF; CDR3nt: TGTGCCAGCAGTCGACAGGGGGCCACCGGGGAGCTGTTTTTT
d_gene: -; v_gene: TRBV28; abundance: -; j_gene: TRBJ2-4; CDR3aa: CASSLLEEKNIQYF; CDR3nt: TGTGCCAGCAGTTTATTAGAAGAGAAAAACATTCAGTACTTC
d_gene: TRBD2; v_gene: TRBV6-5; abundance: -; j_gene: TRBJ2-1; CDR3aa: CASHLAGSYNEQFF; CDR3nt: TGTGCCAGTCACCTAGCGGGTTCCTACAATGAGCAGTTCTTC
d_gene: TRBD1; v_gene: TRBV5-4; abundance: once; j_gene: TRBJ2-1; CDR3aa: CASSPDRGRWNEQFF; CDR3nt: TGTGCCAGCAGCCCGGACAGGGGGCGCTGGAATGAGCAGTTCTTC
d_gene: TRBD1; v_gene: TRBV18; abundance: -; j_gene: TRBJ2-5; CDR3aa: CASSARQGGETQYF; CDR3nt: TGTGCCAGCTCGGCCCGACAGGGCGGAGAGACCCAGTACTTC
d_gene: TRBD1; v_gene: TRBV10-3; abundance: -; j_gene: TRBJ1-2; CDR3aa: CAIRLPMTGGHESYGYTF; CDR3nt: TGTGCCATCAGACTCCCGATGACAGGGGGTCATGAGAGCTATGGCTACACCTTC
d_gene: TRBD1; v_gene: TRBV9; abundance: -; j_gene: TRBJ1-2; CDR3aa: CASSTMDRESYGYTF; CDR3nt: TGTGCCAGCAGCACAATGGACAGGGAATCCTATGGCTACACCTTC
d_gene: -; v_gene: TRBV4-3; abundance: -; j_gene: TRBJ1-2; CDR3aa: CASSQEAGETNYGYTF; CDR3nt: TGCGCCAGCAGCCAAGAGGCAGGGGAAACTAACTATGGCTACACCTTC
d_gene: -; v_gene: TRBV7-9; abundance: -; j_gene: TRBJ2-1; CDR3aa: CASSYTYNEQFF; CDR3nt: TGTGCCAGCAGTTACACCTACAATGAGCAGTTCTTC
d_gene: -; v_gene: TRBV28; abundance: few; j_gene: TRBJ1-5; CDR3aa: CASSLGHPGNQPQHF; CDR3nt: TGTGCCAGCAGTTTGGGACATCCAGGCAATCAGCCCCAGCATTTT
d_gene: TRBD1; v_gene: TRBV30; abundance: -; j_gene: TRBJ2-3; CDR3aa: CAYIMNRGLVDTQYF; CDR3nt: TGTGCCTACATTATGAACAGGGGATTGGTAGATACGCAGTATTTT
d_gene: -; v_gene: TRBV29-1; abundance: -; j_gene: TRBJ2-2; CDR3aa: CSVFIPADGTPNTGELFF; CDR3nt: TGCAGCGTTTTCATCCCCGCCGATGGCACACCGAACACCGGGGAGCTGTTTTTT
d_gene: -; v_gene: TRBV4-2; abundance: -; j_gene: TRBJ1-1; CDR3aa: CASSQDLVTQRNTEAFF; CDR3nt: TGTGCCAGCAGCCAAGATCTCGTCACACAGAGGAACACTGAAGCTTTCTTT
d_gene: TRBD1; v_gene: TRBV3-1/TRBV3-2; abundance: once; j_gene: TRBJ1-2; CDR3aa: CASSHRGRGYGYTF; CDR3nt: TGTGCCAGCAGTCACAGGGGGCGCGGCTATGGCTACACCTTC
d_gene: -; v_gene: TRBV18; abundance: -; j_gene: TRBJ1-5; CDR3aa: CASTERIEQPQHF; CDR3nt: TGTGCCAGCACAGAACGGATAGAACAGCCCCAGCATTTT
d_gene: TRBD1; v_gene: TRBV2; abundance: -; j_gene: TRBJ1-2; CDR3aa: CASRPGTGGFWYGYTF; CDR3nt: TGTGCCAGCAGGCCTGGGACAGGAGGCTTTTGGTATGGCTACACCTTC
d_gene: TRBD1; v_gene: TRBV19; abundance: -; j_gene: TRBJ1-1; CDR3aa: CASRDRVNTEAFF; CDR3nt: TGTGCCAGCCGGGACAGGGTGAACACTGAAGCTTTCTTT
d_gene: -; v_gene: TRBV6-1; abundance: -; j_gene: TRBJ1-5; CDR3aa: CASSDSGVSNQPQHF; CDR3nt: TGTGCCAGCAGTGATTCAGGGGTGAGCAATCAGCCCCAGCATTTT
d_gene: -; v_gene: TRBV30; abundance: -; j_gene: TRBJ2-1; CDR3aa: CAWSVGRERNEQFF; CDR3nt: TGTGCCTGGAGTGTGGGTCGGGAGAGGAATGAGCAGTTCTTC
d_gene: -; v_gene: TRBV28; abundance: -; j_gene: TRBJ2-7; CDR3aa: CASSPSGTADREQYF; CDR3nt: TGTGCCAGCAGTCCCTCCGGGACCGCAGACAGGGAGCAGTACTTC
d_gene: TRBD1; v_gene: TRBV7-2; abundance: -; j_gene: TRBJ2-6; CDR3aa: CASSLAGGPGANVLTF; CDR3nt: TGTGCCAGCAGCTTAGCAGGGGGCCCTGGGGCCAACGTCCTGACTTTC
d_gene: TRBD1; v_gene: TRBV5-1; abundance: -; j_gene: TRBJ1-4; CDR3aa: CASRTGTGGEKLFF; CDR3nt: TGCGCCAGCAGAACCGGGACAGGGGGTGAAAAACTGTTTTTT
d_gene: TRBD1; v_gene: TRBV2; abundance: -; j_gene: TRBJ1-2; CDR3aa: CASSALLSGTGYGYTF; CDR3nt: TGTGCCAGCAGTGCTTTACTGTCCGGGACAGGTTATGGCTACACCTTC
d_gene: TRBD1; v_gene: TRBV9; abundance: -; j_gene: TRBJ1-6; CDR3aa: CASSVSGGDNSPLHF; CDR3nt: TGTGCCAGCAGCGTTTCAGGGGGAGATAATTCACCCCTCCACTTT
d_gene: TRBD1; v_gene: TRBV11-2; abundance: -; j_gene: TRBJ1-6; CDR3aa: CASSLDREYGASPLHF; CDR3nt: TGTGCCAGCAGCCTAGACAGGGAATATGGCGCGTCACCCCTCCACTTT
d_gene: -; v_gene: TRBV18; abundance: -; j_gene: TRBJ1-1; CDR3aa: CASSRGSPADTEAFF; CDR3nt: TGTGCCAGCTCACGCGGCAGCCCGGCCGACACTGAAGCTTTCTTT
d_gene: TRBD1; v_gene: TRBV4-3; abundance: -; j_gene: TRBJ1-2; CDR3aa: CASSPEPGQGMSYGYTF; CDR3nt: TGCGCCAGCAGCCCAGAGCCTGGACAGGGAATGAGCTATGGCTACACCTTC
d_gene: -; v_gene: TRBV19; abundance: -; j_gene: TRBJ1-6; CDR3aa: CASRIQQESSYNSPLHF; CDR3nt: TGTGCCAGTAGAATACAACAGGAGAGCTCCTATAATTCACCCCTCCACTTT
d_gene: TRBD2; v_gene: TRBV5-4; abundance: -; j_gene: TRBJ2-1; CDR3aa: CASSLAGGRVNNEQFF; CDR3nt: TGTGCCAGCAGCTTGGCGGGAGGGAGGGTTAACAATGAGCAGTTCTTC
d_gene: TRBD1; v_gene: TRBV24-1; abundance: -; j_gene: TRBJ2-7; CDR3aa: CATSRGTGGREQYF; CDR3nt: TGTGCCACCAGTAGAGGGACAGGGGGAAGAGAGCAGTACTTC